These 4 T cell receptor beta chains originate from one sample sequenced in a study of tumor-infiltrating lymphocytes in primary liver carcinoma. Starting material for RNA and DNA co-extraction consisted of about 20-30 mg of unsorted bulk tissue. The investigators made TCR beta cDNA from approximately 0.5 ug total RNA, using a constant-region primer. TCR beta libraries came from three nested multiplex PCR rounds using slightly modified ARM-PCR. A C-beta reverse primer and TRBV1-TRBV30 forward primers served in each of the first two PCR rounds, at 9 to 11 cycles apiece. TCRdb re-derived calls from the multiplex PCR reads in MiXCR, one entry per CDR3 protein. The sample consists of 55,000 to 70,000 distinct CDR3 sequences, just over 70% of them appearing once. Sequencing was performed on liver tumor tissue from sampling region 2. As to subset: tumor region T2, inferior pole. The receptors shown here come from a middle-aged man with primary liver carcinoma and hepatitis B virus infection.

This clonotype occurred once. At one of its ends the junction is not consistent with the germline gene, which may arise from a read error. The J gene is TRBJ2-1, the V gene TRBV11-2; unclear D gene. Per the germline V gene, CDR1 is SGHAT and CDR2 is FQNNGV. The CDR3 totals 12 residues. CDR3: CVSSSTRIAQFF. CDR3 bases: TGTGTCAGCAGCTCGACCAGGATTGCGCAGTTCTTT. Full variable domain (rest looked up from reference TRBV11-2 and TRBJ2-1): EAGVAQSPRYKIIEKRQSVAFWCNPISGHATLYWYQQILGQGPKLLIQFQNNGVVDDSQLPKDRFSAERLKGVDSTLKIQPAKLEDSAVYLCVSSSTRIAQFFGPGTRLTVL.

This clonotype has a handful of counts. At one boundary the junction diverges from the germline segment, which might be a read error. The chain is built from TRBV29-1 and TRBJ2-4; TRBD1 might be the D (6 bases). Germline-derived CDR1 and CDR2 are SQVTM and ANQGSEA. The CDR3 length is 11 residues. The CDR3 coding sequence is TGCAGCGTCGAACAGGGAAACATTAAGTACTTC. This codes for CSVEQGNIKYF.

Notes on this clonotype: At one of its ends the junction is not consistent with the germline gene, which may arise from a read error. The chain employs TRBV11-2 and TRBJ1-1; the D gene is possibly TRBD1 (5 bases). The CDR3 length is 13 residues. Germline CDR1 reads SGHAT; CDR2 reads FQNNGV. CDR3 residues: CVSSLGGNTEDFF. Written as DNA, the CDR3 is TGTGTCAGCAGCTTGGGGGGGAACACTGAAGATTTCTTT. The entire variable domain, with the rest obtained from reference TRBV11-2 and TRBJ1-1, is as follows: EAGVAQSPRYKIIEKRQSVAFWCNPISGHATLYWYQQILGQGPKLLIQFQNNGVVDDSQLPKDRFSAERLKGVDSTLKIQPAKLEDSAVYLCVSSLGGNTEDFFGQGTRLTVV.

Comments on this clonotype: Possible read error: a much larger clone is one base away. CDR3 sequence (DNA): TGTGCCAGCAGCTTAACACCAATGGGTGGCTACACCTTC. Protein product: CASSLTPMGGYTF. The chain combines TRBV7-9 with TRBJ1-2; D ambiguous. CDR1 is SEHNR, CDR2 FQNEAQ, per germline (reference sequence). The V end was cut by 2 bases, the J end by 7 bases, with 11 bases between. The CDR3 covers 13 residues.